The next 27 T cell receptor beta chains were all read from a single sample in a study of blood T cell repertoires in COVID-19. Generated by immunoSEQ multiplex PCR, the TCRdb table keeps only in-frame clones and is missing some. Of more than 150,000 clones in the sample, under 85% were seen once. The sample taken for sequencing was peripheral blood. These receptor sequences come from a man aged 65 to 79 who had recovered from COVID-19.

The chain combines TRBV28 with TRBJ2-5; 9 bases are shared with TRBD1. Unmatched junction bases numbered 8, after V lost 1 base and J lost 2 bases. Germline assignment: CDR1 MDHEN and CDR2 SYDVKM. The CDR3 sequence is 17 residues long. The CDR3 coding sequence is TGTGCCAGCAGTTTATACAGGGGGCCAGCTTTACAAGAGACCCAGTACTTC. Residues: CASSLYRGPALQETQYF. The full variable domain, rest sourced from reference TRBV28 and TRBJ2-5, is DVKVTQSSRYLVKRTGEKVFLECVQDMDHENMFWYRQDPGLGLRLIYFSYDVKMKEKGDIPEGYSVSREKKERFSLILESASTNQTSMYLCASSLYRGPALQETQYFGPGTRLLVL.

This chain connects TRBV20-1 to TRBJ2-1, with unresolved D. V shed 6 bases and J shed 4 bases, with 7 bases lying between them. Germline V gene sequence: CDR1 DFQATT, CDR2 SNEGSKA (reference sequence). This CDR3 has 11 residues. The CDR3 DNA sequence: TGCAGTGCCCAGACATACAATGAGCAGTTCTTC. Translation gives CSAQTYNEQFF.

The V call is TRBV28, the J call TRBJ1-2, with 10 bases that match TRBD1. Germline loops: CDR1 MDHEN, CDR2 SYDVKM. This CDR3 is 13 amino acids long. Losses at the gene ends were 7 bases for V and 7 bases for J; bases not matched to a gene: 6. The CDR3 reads CASNRDRGGGYTF. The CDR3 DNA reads TGTGCCAGCAACCGGGACAGGGGAGGTGGCTACACCTTC.

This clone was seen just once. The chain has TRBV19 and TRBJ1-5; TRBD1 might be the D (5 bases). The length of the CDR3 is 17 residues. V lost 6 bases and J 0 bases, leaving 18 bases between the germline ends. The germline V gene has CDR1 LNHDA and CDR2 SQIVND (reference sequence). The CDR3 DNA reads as TGTGCCAGTAGCCCGGGGGGTACCCTCTATAGCAATCAGCCCCAGCATTTT. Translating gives CASSPGGTLYSNQPQHF.

In nucleotides, the CDR3 is TGTGCCAGCAGCCTTGGACAGGGGGTGGAAGGAGATCAGCCCCAGCATTTT. Protein product: CASSLGQGVEGDQPQHF. V gene TRBV7-9 combines with J gene TRBJ1-5; 10 bases agree with TRBD1. The CDR3 runs to 17 residues. Germline values: CDR1 SEHNR, CDR2 FQNEAQ (reference sequence). V lost 5 bases to trimming and J lost 5 bases; unmatched junction nucleotides: 12.

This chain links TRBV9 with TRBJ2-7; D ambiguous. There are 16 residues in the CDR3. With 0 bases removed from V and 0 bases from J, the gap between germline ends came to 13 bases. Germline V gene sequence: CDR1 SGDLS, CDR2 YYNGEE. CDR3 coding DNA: TGTGCCAGCAGCGTAGCCGCAGGTCCGAGCTCCTACGAGCAGTACTTC. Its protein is CASSVAAGPSSYEQYF. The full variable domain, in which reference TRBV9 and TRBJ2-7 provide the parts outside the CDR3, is DSGVTQTPKHLITATGQRVTLRCSPRSGDLSVYWYQQSLDQGLQFLIQYYNGEERAKGNILERFSAQQFPDLHSELNLSSLELGDSALYFCASSVAAGPSSYEQYFGPGTRLTVT.

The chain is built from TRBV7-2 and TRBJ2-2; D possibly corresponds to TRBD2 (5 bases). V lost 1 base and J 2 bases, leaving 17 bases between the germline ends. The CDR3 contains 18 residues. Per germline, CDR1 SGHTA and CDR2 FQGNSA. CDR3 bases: TGTGCCAGCAGCTTAGGGCTAGCCCAAACCCGCAACACCGGGGAGCTGTTTTTT. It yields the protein CASSLGLAQTRNTGELFF.

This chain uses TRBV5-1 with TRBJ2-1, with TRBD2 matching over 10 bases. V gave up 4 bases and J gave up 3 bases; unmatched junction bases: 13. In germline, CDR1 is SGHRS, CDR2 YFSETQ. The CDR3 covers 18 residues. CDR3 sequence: CASSPAGLADRFYNEQFF. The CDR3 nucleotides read TGCGCCAGCAGCCCCGCCGGACTAGCGGACCGATTCTACAATGAGCAGTTCTTC.

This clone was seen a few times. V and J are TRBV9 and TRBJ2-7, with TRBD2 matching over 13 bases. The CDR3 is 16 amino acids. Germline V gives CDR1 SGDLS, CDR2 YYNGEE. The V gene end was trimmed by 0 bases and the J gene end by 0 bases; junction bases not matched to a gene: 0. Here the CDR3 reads CASSVGTSGSSYEQYF. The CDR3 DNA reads TGTGCCAGCAGCGTAGGGACTAGCGGGAGCTCCTACGAGCAGTACTTC.

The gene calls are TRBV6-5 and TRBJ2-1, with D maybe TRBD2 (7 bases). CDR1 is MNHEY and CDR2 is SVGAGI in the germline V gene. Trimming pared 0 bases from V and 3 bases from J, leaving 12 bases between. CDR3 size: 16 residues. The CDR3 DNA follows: TGTGCCAGCAGTTACTCCGGGGGGCACGGCTACAATGAGCAGTTCTTC. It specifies CASSYSGGHGYNEQFF.

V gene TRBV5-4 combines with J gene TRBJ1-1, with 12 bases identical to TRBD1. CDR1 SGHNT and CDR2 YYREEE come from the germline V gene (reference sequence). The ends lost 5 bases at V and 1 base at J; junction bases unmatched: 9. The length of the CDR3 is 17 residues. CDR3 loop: CASSLPGQGARNTEAFF. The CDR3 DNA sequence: TGTGCCAGCAGTTTACCGGGACAGGGGGCCCGGAACACTGAAGCTTTCTTT.

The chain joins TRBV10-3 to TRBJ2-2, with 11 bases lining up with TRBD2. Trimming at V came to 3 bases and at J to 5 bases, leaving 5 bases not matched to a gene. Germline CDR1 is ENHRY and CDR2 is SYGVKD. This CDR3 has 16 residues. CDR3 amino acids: CAISDSLAGGTGELFF. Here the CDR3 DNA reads TGTGCCATCAGTGACTCCCTAGCGGGAGGTACCGGGGAGCTGTTTTTT.

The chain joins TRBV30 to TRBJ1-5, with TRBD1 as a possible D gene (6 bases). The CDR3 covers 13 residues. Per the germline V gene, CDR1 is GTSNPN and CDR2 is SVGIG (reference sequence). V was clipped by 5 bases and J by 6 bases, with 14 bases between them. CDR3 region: CAWCQGPGQPQHF. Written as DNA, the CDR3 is TGTGCCTGGTGTCAGGGGCCGGGTCAGCCCCAGCATTTT.

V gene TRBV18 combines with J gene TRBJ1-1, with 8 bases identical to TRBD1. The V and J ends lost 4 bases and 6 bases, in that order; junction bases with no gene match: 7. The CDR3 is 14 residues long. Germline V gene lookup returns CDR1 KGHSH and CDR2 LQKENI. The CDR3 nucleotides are TGTGCCAGCTCACGACAGGGGATCGGCTCTGAAGCTTTCTTT. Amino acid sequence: CASSRQGIGSEAFF.

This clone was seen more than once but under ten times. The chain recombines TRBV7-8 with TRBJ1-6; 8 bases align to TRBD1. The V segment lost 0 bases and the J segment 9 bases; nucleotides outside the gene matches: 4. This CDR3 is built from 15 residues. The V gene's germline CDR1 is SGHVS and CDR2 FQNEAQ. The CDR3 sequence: CASSLAQGAGSPLHF. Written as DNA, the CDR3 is TGTGCCAGCAGCTTAGCCCAGGGGGCAGGTTCACCCCTCCACTTT.

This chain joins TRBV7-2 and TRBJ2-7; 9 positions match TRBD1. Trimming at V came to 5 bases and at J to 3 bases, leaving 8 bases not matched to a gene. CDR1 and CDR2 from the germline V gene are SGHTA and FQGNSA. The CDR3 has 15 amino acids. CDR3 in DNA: TGTGCCAGCAGCAGAAAACCGGGACAGGGCTACGAGCAGTACTTC. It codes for CASSRKPGQGYEQYF. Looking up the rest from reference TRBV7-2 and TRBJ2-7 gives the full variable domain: GAGVSQSPSNKVTEKGKDVELRCDPISGHTALYWYRQSLGQGLEFLIYFQGNSAPDKSGLPSDRFSAERTGGSVSTLTIQRTQQEDSAVYLCASSRKPGQGYEQYFGPGTRLTVT.

DNA of the CDR3: TGTGCCAGCAGCCCGAGTAACCTCAGCCGGAGACCCTCCTACAATGAGCAGTTCTTC. Amino acids: CASSPSNLSRRPSYNEQFF. This chain joins TRBV11-2 and TRBJ2-1; D gene unclear. The germline V gene encodes CDR1 SGHAT and CDR2 FQNNGV. V dropped 5 bases and J dropped 0 bases, with 23 bases sitting between them. The CDR3 is made up of 19 amino acids.

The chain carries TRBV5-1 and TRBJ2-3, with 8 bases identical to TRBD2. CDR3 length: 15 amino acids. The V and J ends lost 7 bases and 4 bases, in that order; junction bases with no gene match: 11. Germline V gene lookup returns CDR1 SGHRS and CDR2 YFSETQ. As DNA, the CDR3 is TGCGCCAGCCTGGATCCCGGGAGGGGAGCAGATACGCAGTATTTT. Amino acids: CASLDPGRGADTQYF. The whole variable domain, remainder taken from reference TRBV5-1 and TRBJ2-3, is KAGVTQTPRYLIKTRGQQVTLSCSPISGHRSVSWYQQTPGQGLQFLFEYFSETQRNKGNFPGRFSGRQFSNSRSEMNVSTLELGDSALYLCASLDPGRGADTQYFGPGTRLTVL.

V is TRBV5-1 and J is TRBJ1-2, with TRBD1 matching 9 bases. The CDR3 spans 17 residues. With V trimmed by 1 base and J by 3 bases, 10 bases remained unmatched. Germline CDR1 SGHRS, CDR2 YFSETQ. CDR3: CASSLSGTGHRDYGYTF. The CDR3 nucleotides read TGCGCCAGCAGCTTGTCCGGGACAGGGCATAGGGACTATGGCTACACCTTC.

CDR3 in DNA: TGTGCCAGCTCGGGGACAGGGATAGAGACCCAGTACTTC. Translation gives CASSGTGIETQYF. The gene calls are TRBV18 and TRBJ2-5; 9 bases match TRBD1. Germline-derived CDR1 and CDR2 are KGHSH and LQKENI. The V and J ends lost 6 bases and 4 bases, in that order; junction bases with no gene match: 3. The CDR3 spans 13 residues.

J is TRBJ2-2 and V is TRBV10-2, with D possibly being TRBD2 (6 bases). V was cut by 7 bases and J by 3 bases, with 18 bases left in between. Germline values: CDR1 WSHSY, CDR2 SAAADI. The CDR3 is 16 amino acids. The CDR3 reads CASTPGSGADTGELFF. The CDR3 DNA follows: TGCGCCAGCACGCCAGGGTCGGGAGCGGACACCGGGGAGCTGTTTTTT.

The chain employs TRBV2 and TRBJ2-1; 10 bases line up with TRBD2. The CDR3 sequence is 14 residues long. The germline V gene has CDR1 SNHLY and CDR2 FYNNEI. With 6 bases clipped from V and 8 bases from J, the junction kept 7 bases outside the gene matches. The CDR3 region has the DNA TGTGCCAGCAGGCGGAGCGGGACTAGCGATGAGCAGTTCTTC. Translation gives CASRRSGTSDEQFF.

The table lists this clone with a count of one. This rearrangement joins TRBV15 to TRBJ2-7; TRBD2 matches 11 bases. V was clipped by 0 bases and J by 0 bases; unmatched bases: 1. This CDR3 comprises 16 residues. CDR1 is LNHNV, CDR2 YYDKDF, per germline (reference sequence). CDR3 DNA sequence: TGTGCCACCAGCAGAGATGGGACTAGCGGCTCCTACGAGCAGTACTTC. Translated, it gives CATSRDGTSGSYEQYF.

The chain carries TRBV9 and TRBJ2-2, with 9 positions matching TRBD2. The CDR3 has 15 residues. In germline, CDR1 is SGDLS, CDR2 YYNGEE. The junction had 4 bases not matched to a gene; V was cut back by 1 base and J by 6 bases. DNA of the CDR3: TGTGCCAGCAGCGTACTGGCGGGAGGGCCCGGGGAGCTGTTTTTT. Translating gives CASSVLAGGPGELFF.

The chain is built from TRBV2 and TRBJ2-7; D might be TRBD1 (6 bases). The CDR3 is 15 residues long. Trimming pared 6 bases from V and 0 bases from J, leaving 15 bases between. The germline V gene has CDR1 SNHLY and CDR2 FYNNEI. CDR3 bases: TGTGCCAGCAGAAACAGGGTTAGGGGCTCCTACGAGCAGTACTTC. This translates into CASRNRVRGSYEQYF.

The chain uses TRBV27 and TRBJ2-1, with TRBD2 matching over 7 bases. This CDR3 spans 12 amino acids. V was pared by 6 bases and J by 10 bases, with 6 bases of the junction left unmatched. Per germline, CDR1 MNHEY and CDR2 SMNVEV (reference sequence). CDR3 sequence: CASSHQGLEQFF. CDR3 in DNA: TGTGCCAGCAGCCACCAGGGACTAGAGCAGTTCTTC.

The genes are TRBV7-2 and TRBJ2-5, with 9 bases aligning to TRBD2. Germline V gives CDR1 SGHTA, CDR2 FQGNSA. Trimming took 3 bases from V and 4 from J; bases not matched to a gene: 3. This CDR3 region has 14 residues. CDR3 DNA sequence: TGTGCCAGCAGCTTGGTAGCGGGAGTAGAGACCCAGTACTTC. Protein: CASSLVAGVETQYF.